This record covers a single T cell receptor (beta chain). The sample holds a few counts of this clone. Its antigen specificity is not known. Base qualities were left out, and no much larger clone turns up one base away. The data were obtained in a study of control samples from healthy donors and cancer patients (dated by TCRdb to 2019 to 2021). The library was prepared using the immunoSEQ multiplex PCR assay. TCRdb limited this immuneACCESS table to in-frame rearrangements with V and J called. A share of clones is missing; checked studies link under half to unresolved V genes, and the rest is unexplained. A total of around 150,000 clones appear in this sample, roughly 90% of them only once. Around 12% of the sample is held by the ten biggest clonotypes. Ends trimmed: V by 1 base, J by 0 bases; bases unmatched to a gene: 5. The CDR1 and CDR2 encoded by the germline V gene are SQVTM and ANQGSEA. Inclusive of the bounding cysteine and phenylalanine, the CDR3 is 15 residues long. This entry keeps only the CDR3 DNA: 45 bases, framed from base 1.

This sequence originates from a man aged 30-40 years in good health. The sample taken for sequencing was blood. The rearrangement combines TRBV29-1 with TRBJ1-1; a stretch of 7 junction bases matches TRBD1. CDR3 protein: CSVEGQGGVNTEAFF. The DNA sequence is given as TGCAGCGTTGAAGGACAGGGTGGGGTGAACACTGAAGCTTTCTTT.